The clone carrying this T cell receptor (beta chain) was seen ten or more times. The data were obtained in a study of OX40 agonist ivuxolimab in advanced cancers. Background on the study: Treatment of patients was with ivuxolimab, an agonistic anti-OX40 (CD134) antibody. Participants could have had prior anti-PD-1, anti-PD-L1 or anti-CTLA-4 therapy, and more than 35% had some.

The protocol was immunoSEQ multiplex PCR, while the TCRdb copy is restricted to in-frame clones and leaves out a portion. The sample lists 25,000 or so clones, around 78% seen once, with 18% in the top ten. CDR1 and CDR2 from the germline V gene are PRHDT and FYEKMQ (reference sequence). V shed 0 bases and J shed 7 bases, with 11 bases lying between them. The CDR3 sequence is 14 residues long. The TCR originated in an adult with an advanced solid tumor such as melanoma, head and neck, liver or kidney cancer. The specimen comprised CD4+ or CD8+ T cells sorted from blood, sampled in a trial of the OX40 agonist ivuxolimab. The chain employs TRBV13 and TRBJ2-3; either TRBD1 or TRBD2 may supply D (5 bases each). CDR3 sequence: CASSLGGTANTQYF. CDR3 DNA: TGTGCCAGCAGCTTAGGCGGGACCGCCAATACGCAGTATTTT.